Sequencing of this TCR beta chain was carried out in a study of blood T cells in healthy people across ages. Regarding the study as a whole: The study found TCR beta diversity correlated strongly with naive T cell percentage.

Notes on this clonotype: The antigen is not known.

A second 7 to 11 cycle PCR used barcoded and J-beta primers. The template-switch adaptor, which had 12 random nucleotides, put a tag on each cDNA molecule. TCRdb reanalysed the 5' RACE reads using MiXCR and keeps one entry per CDR3 protein. The sample lists roughly 700,000 distinct CDR3 sequences, roughly 30% occurring once. The sequence derives from a woman of 80 years or more in good health. The sample was blood.

The CDR3 loop is CASSSGFNSPLHF. The CDR3 bases are TGTGCCAGCAGTTCCGGGTTTAATTCACCCCTCCACTTT. V usage is TRBV6-6 and J usage is TRBJ1-6; D is unclear. Germline CDR1 is MNHNY and CDR2 is SVGAGI (reference sequence). V was cut by 4 bases and J by 6 bases, with 7 bases left in between. The CDR3 sequence is 13 residues long.